The clone carrying this T cell receptor beta chain has more than one count but fewer than ten. The data derive from a study of blood T cell repertoires in COVID-19. Here immunoSEQ multiplex PCR was the method, and the copy in TCRdb shows in-frame clones only, minus some. The table lists under 150,000 clones, about 88% of them singletons, with 2.3% in the top ten. Sequenced material: peripheral blood. The receptor was isolated from a human donor in a cohort sampled during active COVID-19.

CDR3 sequence reads: CAVRGAYTGELFF. Written as DNA, the CDR3 is TGTGCCGTCCGGGGGGCTTACACCGGGGAGCTGTTTTTT. This chain links TRBV19 with TRBJ2-2, with a possible D match to TRBD2 (7 bases). Trimming cost V 11 bases and J 3 bases, with 13 bases left between them. The CDR3 has 13 amino acids. CDR1 and CDR2 from the germline V gene are LNHDA and SQIVND (reference sequence).